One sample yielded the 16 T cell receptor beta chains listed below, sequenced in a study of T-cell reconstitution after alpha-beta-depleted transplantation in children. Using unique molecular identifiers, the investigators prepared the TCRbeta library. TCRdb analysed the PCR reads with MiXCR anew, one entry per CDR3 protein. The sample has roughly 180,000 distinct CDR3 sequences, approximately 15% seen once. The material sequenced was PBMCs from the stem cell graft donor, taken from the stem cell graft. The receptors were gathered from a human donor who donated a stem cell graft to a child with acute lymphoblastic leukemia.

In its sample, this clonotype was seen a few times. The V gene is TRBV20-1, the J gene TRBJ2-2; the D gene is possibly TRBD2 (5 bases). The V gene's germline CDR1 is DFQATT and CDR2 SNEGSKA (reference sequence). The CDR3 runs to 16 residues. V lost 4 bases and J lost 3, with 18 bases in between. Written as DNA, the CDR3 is TGCAGTGCTATTAGTCAGTCTCGGCGGGACACCGGGGAGCTGTTTTTT. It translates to CSAISQSRRDTGELFF.

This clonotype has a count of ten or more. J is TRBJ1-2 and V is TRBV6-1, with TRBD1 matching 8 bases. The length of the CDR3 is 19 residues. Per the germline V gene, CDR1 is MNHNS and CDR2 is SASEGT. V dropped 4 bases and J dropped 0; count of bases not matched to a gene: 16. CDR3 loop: CASSGGIRDRMTPNYGYTF. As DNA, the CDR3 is TGTGCCAGCAGTGGGGGCATCCGGGACAGGATGACTCCTAACTATGGCTACACCTTC.

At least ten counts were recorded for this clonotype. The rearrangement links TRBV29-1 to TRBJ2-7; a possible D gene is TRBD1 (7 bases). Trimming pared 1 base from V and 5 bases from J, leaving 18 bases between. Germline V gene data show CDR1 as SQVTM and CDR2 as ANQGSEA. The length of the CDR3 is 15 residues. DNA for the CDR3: TGCAGCGTTGAAGTGCCAGGTAGCAGGGGGGACGAGCAGTACTTC. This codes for CSVEVPGSRGDEQYF.

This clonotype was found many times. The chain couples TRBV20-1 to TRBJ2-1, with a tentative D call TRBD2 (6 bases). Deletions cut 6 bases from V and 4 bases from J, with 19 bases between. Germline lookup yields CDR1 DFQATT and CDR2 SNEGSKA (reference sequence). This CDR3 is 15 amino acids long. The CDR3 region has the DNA TGCAGTGCGCGGATGGGGCGGGGTCGATACAATGAGCAGTTCTTC. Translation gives CSARMGRGRYNEQFF.

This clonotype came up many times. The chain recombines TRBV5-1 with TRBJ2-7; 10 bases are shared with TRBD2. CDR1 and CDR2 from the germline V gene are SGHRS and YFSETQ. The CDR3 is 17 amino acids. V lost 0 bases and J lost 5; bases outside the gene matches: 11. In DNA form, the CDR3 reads TGCGCCAGCAGCTTGGTCGGCCTAGCGGGAGCGAGGGACGAGCAGTACTTC. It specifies CASSLVGLAGARDEQYF.

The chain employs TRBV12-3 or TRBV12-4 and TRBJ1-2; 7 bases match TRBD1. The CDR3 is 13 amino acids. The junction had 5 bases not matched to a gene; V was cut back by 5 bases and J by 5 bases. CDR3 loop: CASSRGQPYGYTF. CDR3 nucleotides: TGTGCCAGCAGTCGGGGACAGCCATATGGCTACACCTTC.

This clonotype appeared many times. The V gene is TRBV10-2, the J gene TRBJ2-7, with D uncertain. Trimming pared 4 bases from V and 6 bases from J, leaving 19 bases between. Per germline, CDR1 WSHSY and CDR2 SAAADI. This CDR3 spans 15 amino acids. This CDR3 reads CASSALDTPGPEQYF. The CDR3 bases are TGCGCCAGCAGTGCCCTTGACACCCCAGGCCCCGAGCAGTACTTC.

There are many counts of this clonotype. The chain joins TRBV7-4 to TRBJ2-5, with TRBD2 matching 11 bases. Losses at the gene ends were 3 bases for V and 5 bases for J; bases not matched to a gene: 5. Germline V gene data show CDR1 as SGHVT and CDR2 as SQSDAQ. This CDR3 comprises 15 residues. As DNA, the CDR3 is TGTGCCAGCAGCTTTAGCGGGAGGGCCGGGGAGACCCAGTACTTC. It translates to CASSFSGRAGETQYF.

CDR3 DNA: TGCAGTGCTAGAACCCCCCTAGGCGGGAGTAGAGATACGCAGTATTTT. Translation: CSARTPLGGSRDTQYF. The chain recombines TRBV20-1 with TRBJ2-3, with TRBD2 matching over 7 bases. From germline, CDR1 is DFQATT and CDR2 SNEGSKA (reference sequence). The CDR3 spans 16 residues. Trimming cost V 2 bases and J 5 bases; bases outside gene matches: 13.

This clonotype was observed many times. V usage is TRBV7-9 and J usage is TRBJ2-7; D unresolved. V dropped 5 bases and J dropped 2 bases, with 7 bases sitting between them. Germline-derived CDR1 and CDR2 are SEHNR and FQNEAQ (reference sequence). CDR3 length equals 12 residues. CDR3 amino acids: CASSRVPYEQYF. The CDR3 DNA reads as TGTGCCAGCAGCAGGGTCCCCTACGAGCAGTACTTC.

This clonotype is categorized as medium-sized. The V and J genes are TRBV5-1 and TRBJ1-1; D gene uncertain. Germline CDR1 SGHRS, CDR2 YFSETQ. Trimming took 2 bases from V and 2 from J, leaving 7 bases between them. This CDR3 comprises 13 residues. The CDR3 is CASSFVSNTEAFF. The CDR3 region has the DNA TGCGCCAGCAGCTTTGTGAGTAACACTGAAGCTTTCTTT.

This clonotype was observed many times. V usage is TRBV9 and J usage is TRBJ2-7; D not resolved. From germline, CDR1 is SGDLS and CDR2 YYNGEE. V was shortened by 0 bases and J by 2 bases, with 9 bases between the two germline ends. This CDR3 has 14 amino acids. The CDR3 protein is CASSVGGGAYEQYF. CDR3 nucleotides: TGTGCCAGCAGCGTAGGTGGCGGCGCCTACGAGCAGTACTTC. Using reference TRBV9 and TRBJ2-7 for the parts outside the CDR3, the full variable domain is DSGVTQTPKHLITATGQRVTLRCSPRSGDLSVYWYQQSLDQGLQFLIQYYNGEERAKGNILERFSAQQFPDLHSELNLSSLELGDSALYFCASSVGGGAYEQYFGPGTRLTVT.

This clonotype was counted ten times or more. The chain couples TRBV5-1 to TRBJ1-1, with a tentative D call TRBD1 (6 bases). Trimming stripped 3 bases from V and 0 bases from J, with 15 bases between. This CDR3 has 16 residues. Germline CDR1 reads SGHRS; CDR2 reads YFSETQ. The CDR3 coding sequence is TGCGCCAGCAGCTCGGGACACATCGGGATGAACACTGAAGCTTTCTTT. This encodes CASSSGHIGMNTEAFF. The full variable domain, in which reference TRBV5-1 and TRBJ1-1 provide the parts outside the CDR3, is KAGVTQTPRYLIKTRGQQVTLSCSPISGHRSVSWYQQTPGQGLQFLFEYFSETQRNKGNFPGRFSGRQFSNSRSEMNVSTLELGDSALYLCASSSGHIGMNTEAFFGQGTRLTVV.

This chain's CDR3 is CASSGDRGWQYF. For the CDR3, the DNA is TGTGCCAGCAGTGGTGACAGGGGCTGGCAGTACTTC. The chain is built from TRBV2 and TRBJ2-7; the match to TRBD1 covers 8 bases. V lost 4 bases and J lost 9; bases outside the gene matches: 5. Germline V gives CDR1 SNHLY, CDR2 FYNNEI. This CDR3 contains 12 residues.

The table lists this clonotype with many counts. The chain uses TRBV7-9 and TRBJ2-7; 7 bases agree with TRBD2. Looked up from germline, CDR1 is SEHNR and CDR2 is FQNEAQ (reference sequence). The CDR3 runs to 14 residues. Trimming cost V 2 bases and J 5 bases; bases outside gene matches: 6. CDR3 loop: CASSLTGGLNEQYF. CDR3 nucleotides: TGTGCCAGCAGCTTAACGGGAGGTTTGAACGAGCAGTACTTC.

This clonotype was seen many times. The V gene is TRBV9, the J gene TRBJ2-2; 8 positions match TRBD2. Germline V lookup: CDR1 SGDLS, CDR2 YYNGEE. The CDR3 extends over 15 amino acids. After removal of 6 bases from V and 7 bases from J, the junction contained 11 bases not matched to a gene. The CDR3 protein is CASTLSGRVGGELFF. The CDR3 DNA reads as TGTGCCAGCACTCTAAGCGGGAGAGTGGGCGGGGAGCTGTTTTTT.